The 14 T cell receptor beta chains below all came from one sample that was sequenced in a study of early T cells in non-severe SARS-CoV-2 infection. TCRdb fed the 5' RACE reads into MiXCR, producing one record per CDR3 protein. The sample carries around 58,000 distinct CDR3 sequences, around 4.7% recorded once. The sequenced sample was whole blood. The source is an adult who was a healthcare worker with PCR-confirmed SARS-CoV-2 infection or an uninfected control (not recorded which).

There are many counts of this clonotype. CDR3 in DNA: TGCAGTGCTAGATCCACAGGGGGCCTAGATACGCAGTATTTT. It is translated as CSARSTGGLDTQYF. The V and J genes are TRBV20-1 and TRBJ2-3, with 9 bases matching TRBD1. The CDR3 runs 14 residues. Germline CDR1 and CDR2: DFQATT and SNEGSKA (reference sequence). Trimming at V came to 2 bases and at J to 5 bases, leaving 5 bases not matched to a gene.

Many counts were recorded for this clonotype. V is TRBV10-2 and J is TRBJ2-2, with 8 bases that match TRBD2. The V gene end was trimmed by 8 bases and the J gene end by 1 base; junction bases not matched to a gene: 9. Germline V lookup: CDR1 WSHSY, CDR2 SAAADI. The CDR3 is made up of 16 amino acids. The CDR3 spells CASVSGLAGNTGELFF. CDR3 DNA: TGCGCCAGCGTTTCGGGGCTAGCGGGGAACACCGGGGAGCTGTTTTTT.

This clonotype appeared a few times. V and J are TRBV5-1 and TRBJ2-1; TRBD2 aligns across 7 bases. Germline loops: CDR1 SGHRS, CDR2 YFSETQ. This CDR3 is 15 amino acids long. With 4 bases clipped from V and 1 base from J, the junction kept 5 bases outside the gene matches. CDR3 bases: TGCGCCAGCAGCCAGGGAGGGTCTTCCTACAATGAGCAGTTCTTC. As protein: CASSQGGSSYNEQFF.

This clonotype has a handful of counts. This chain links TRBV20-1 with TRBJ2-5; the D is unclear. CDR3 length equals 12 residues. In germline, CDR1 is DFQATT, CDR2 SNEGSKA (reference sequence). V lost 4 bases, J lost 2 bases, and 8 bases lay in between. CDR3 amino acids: CSATDFQETQYF. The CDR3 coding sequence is TGCAGTGCTACCGACTTTCAAGAGACCCAGTACTTC.

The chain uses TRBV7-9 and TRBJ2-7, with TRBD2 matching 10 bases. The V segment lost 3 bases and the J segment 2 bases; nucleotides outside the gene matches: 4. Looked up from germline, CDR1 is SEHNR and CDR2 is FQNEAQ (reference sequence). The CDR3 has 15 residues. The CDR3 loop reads CASSFQRGGTYEQYF. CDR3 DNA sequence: TGTGCCAGCAGCTTCCAGCGGGGGGGAACCTACGAGCAGTACTTC.

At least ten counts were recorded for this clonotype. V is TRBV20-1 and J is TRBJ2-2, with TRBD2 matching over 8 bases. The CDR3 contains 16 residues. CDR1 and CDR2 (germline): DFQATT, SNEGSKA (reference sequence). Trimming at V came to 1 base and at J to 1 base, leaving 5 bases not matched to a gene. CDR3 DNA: TGCAGTGCTAGAGGAAAAAGCGGGAGGAACACCGGGGAGCTGTTTTTT. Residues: CSARGKSGRNTGELFF.

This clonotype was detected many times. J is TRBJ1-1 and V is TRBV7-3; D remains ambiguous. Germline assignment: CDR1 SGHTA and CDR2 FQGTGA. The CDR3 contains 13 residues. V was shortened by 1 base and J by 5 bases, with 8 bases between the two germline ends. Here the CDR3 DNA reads TGTGCCAGCAGCTTAAACTGGGGAACTGAAGCTTTCTTT. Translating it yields CASSLNWGTEAFF.

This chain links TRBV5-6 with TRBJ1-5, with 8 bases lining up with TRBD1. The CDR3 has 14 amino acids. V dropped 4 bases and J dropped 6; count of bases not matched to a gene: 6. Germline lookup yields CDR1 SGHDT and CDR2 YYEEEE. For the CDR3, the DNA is TGTGCCAGCAGCAAGGACAGGGTGAGTCAGCCCCAGCATTTT. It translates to CASSKDRVSQPQHF.

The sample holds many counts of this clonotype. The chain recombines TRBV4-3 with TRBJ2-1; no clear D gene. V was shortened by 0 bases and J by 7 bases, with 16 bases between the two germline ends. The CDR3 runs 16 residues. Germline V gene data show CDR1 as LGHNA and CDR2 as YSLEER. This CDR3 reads CASSQDSQALMNEQFF. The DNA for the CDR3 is TGCGCCAGCAGCCAAGATTCCCAGGCGTTGATGAATGAGCAGTTCTTC.

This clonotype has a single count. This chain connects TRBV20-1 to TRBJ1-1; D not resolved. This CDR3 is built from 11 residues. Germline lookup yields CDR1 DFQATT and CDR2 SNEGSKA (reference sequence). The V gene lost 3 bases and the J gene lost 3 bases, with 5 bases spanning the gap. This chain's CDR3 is CSASAYTEAFF. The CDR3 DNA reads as TGCAGTGCTAGCGCGTACACTGAAGCTTTCTTT.

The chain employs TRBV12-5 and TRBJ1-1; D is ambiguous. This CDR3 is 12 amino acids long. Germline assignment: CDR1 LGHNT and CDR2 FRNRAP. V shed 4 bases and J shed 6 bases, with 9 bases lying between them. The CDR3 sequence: CASGSFHAEAFF. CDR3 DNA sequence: TGTGCTAGTGGTTCCTTTCACGCTGAAGCTTTCTTT.

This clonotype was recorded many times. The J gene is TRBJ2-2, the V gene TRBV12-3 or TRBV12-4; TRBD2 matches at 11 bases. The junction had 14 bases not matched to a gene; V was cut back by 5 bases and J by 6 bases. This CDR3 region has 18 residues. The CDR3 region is CASSQTSGGSWKSGELFF. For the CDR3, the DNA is TGTGCCAGCAGTCAAACTAGCGGGGGTTCGTGGAAGTCCGGGGAGCTGTTTTTT.

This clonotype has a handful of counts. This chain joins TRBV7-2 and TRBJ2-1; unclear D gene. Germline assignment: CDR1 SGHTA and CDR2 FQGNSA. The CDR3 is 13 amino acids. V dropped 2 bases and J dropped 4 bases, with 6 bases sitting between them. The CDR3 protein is CASSLLEYNEQFF. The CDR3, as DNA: TGTGCCAGCAGCTTATTAGAGTACAATGAGCAGTTCTTC.

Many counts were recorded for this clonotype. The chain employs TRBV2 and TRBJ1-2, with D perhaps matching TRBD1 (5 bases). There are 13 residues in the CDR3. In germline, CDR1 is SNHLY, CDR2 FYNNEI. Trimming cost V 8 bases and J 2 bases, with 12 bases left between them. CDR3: CASRTGPNYGYTF. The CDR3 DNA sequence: TGTGCCAGCCGAACGGGACCCAACTATGGCTACACCTTC.